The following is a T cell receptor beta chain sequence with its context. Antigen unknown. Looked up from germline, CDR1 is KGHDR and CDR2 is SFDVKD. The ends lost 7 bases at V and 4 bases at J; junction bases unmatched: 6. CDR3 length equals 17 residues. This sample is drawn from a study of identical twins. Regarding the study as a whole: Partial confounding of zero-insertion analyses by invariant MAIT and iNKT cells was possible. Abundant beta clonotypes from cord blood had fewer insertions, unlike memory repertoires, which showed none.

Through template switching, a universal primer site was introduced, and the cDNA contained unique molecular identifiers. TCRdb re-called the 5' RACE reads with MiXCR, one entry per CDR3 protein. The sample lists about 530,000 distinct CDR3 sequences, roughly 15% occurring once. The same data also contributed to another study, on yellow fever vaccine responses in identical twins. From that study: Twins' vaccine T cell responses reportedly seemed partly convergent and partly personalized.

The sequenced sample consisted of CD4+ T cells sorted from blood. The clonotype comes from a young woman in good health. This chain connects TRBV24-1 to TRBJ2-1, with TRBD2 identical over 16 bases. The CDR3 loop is CATSGTSGGGGYNEQFF. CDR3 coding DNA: TGTGCCACCAGCGGGACTAGCGGGGGGGGTGGGTACAATGAGCAGTTCTTC.